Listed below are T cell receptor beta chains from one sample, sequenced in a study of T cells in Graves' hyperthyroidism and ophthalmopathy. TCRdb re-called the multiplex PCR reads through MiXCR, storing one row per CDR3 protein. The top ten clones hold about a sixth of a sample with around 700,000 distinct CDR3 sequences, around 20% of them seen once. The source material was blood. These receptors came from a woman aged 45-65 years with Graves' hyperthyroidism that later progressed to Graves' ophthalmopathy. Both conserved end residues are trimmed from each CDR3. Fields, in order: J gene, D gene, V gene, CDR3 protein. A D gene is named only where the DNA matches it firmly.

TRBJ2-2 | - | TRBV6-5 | ASSYSRVNTGELF
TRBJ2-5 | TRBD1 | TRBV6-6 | ASSYTDRDQETQY
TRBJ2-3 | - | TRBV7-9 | ASSLGGPTTDTQY
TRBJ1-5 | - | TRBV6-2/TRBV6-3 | ASRKDRSNQPQH
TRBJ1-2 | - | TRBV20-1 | SAREVPGYT
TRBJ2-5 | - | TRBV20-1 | SASDWGRETQY
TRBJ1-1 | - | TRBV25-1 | ASRSGLAEAF
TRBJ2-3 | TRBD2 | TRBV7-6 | ASSLSTSGASSTDTQY
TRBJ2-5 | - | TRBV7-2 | ASSPEVAGWETQY
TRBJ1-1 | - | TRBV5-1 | ASSLGVGTEGYTEAF
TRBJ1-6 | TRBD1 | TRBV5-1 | ASSAGQADPSYNSPLH
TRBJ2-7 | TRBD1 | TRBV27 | ASSPDRDFSYEQY
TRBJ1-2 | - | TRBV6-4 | ASSAGVAYGYT
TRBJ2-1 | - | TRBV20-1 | SAAWGRVNEQF
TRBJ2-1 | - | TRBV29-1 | SVETSRLGSGNEQF
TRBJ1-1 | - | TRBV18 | ASSPTGTGLGTEAF
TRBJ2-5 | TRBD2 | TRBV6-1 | ASKTAGGAQETQY
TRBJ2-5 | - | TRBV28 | ASSSRGNQETQY
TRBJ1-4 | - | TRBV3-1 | ASSQDSGGNKKLF
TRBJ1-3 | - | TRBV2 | ASSVNGGSGNTIY
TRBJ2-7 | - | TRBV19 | ASRSGGVNEQY
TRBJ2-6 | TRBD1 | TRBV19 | ASRPNPSGGRWGAGANVLT
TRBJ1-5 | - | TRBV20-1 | SARAGGPNQPQH
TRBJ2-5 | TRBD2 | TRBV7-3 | ASSLNGRLAGGSQETQY
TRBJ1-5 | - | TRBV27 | ASRNHGDSNQPQH
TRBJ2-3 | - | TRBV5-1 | ASSEQEARKQY
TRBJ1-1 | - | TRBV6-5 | ASSYYRENTEAF
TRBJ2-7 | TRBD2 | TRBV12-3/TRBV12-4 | ASRGDRTSSNEQY
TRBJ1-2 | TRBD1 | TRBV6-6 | ASSYPPDRLYGYT
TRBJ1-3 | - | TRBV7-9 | ASSLPGPGNTIY
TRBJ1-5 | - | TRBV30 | AWRSDSNQPQH
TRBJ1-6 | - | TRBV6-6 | ASSYSRAVDNSPLH
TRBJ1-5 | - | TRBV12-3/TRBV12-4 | ASTPDRGGPQH
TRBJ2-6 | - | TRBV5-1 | ASSLDFRAGANVLT
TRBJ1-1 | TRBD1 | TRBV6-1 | ASSLGQGAPTEAF
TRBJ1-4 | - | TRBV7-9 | ASSSRGVLEENEKLF
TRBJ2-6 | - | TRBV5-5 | ASSLAPGLGANVLT
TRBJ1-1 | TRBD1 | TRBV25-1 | ASSAGQGGYTEAF
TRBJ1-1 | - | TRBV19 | ASSSRLGYTEAF
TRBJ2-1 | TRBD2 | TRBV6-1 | ASTVAGGAGGEQF
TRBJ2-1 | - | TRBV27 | ASSLIPRTPYNEQF
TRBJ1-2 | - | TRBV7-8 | ASSPWDGGYYGYT
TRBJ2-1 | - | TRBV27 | ASSSYRANNEQF
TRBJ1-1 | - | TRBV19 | ASSNRDLNTEAF